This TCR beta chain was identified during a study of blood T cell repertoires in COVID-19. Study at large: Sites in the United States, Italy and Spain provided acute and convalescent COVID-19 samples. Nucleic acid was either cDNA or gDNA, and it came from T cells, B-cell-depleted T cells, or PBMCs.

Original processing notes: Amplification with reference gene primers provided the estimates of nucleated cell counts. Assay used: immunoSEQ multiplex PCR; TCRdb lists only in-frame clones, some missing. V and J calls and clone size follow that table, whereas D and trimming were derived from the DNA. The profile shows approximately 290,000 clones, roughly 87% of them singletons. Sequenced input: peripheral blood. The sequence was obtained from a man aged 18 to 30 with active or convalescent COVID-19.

Here the CDR3 DNA reads TGTGCCAGCAGTGAAGGTCCGGACAGGGCCTACGAGCAGTACTTC. Its protein product is CASSEGPDRAYEQYF. The chain is built from TRBV6-1 and TRBJ2-7; 8 nucleotides agree with TRBD1. CDR1 MNHNS and CDR2 SASEGT come from the germline V gene. The CDR3 totals 15 residues. V was clipped by 1 base and J by 2 bases; unmatched bases: 4.